This T cell receptor (beta chain) was identified in a study of T cells after yellow fever vaccination. As for the study in general: Some fractions had low cell numbers, and these were prepared with SMART-Seq v4 Ultra Low Input.

Conversion of TCR transcripts into cDNA relied on 5'RACE template switching, which added a universal primer site and UMIs. TCRdb independently ran MiXCR on the 5' RACE reads; one entry per CDR3 protein. The sample lists around 320,000 distinct CDR3 sequences, approximately 4.5% occurring once. There are many counts of this clonotype. CDR3 length: 13 residues. Looked up from germline, CDR1 is SGHTS and CDR2 is YDEGEE. V lost 6 bases and J lost 4, with 11 bases in between. The receptor's source is a man younger than 30 who received the YFV17D yellow fever vaccine. The rearrangement uses TRBV5-8 and TRBJ1-5, with D possibly being TRBD1 (6 bases). Sequenced material: PBMCs, taken 15 days after the yellow fever booster vaccination. In DNA form, the CDR3 reads TGTGCCAGCACCTTACAGGGAAATCAGCCCCAGCATTTT. Encoded protein: CASTLQGNQPQHF.